This entry is about one TCR beta chain. The antigen remains unidentified. J lost 2 bases, V lost 7 bases, and 5 bases had no gene match. Germline V gene lookup returns CDR1 MNHGY and CDR2 SAAAGT. The CDR3 has 14 residues. This specimen belongs to a study of cytomegalovirus exposure and HLA in healthy donors. Findings of the study overall: In vitro assays verified that a few CMV-associated chains recognized CMV antigens specifically. A previous analysis found most TCR beta V segments productive roughly 87% or roughly 30% of the time. Roughly uniform depth of sequencing across donors was assumed in presence/absence analyses.

The study ran its PCR with 60 Vbeta and 13 Jbeta primers. Assay: immunoSEQ multiplex PCR; the TCRdb copy retains only in-frame clones and omits some. The sample has 50,000 or so clones. The V and J genes are TRBV6-8 and TRBJ1-2, with 9 positions matching TRBD1. The sequencing input was PBMCs. This sequence originates from a man aged 50 to 60 in good health and CMV-seropositive. CDR3 in amino acids: CASITGGANYGYTF. In DNA form, the CDR3 reads TGTGCCAGCATTACAGGGGGCGCAAACTATGGCTACACCTTC.